The 20 T cell receptor beta chains below were found in one sample sequenced in a study of cytomegalovirus exposure and HLA in healthy donors (dated by TCRdb to about 2017). Library preparation employed the immunoSEQ multiplex PCR assay. A mixture of 60 forward primers for TCR Vbeta segments and 13 reverse primers for TCR Jbeta segments was used in the multiplex PCR. In TCRdb, the immuneACCESS table is reduced to in-frame sequences with V and J assigned. These tables do not hold every clone; where another copy was compared, an unresolved V gene accounts for under half, and the others remain unexplained. The table for this sample lists some 72,000 clones. The biggest ten clones account for approximately 0.78% of the sample. Sequencing was done on a sample of PBMCs. The receptors come from a boy aged 5 to 17 in good health and CMV-seronegative.

The chain has TRBV2 and TRBJ1-2; no clear D. Germline values: CDR1 SNHLY, CDR2 FYNNEI. The CDR3 extends over 13 amino acids. The ends were cut back, 2 bases at V and 2 bases at J, with 6 bases in the middle. The CDR3 protein is CASSEQENYGYTF. The CDR3 DNA follows: TGTGCCAGCAGTGAACAAGAGAACTATGGCTACACCTTC.

The J gene is TRBJ2-7, the V gene TRBV4-1, with TRBD2 matching 13 bases. Germline loops: CDR1 MGHRA, CDR2 YSYEKL. CDR3 length: 15 residues. After removal of 0 bases from V and 5 bases from J, the junction contained 1 base not matched to a gene. CDR3 sequence (DNA): TGCGCCAGCAGCCAAGAGACTAGCGGGGGGAACGAGCAGTACTTC. This encodes CASSQETSGGNEQYF.

The chain carries TRBV5-1 and TRBJ1-2; D perhaps matches TRBD1 (5 bases). The CDR3 extends over 15 amino acids. Germline loops: CDR1 SGHRS, CDR2 YFSETQ. V was trimmed by 0 bases and J by 2 bases, leaving 11 bases between them. The CDR3 reads CASSLAPPGNYGYTF. The CDR3 DNA sequence: TGCGCCAGCAGCTTGGCACCCCCAGGGAACTATGGCTACACCTTC.

The CDR3 region is CATSPLAEYSGNEQFF. In nucleotides, the CDR3 is TGTGCCACCAGCCCACTAGCGGAGTACTCCGGGAATGAGCAGTTCTTC. V gene TRBV15 combines with J gene TRBJ2-1; 8 nucleotides line up with TRBD2. This CDR3 region has 16 residues. Germline CDR1 LNHNV, CDR2 YYDKDF (reference sequence). With 5 bases clipped from V and 7 bases from J, the junction kept 13 bases outside the gene matches.

The rearrangement links TRBV5-4 to TRBJ2-7, with D unclear. CDR1 and CDR2 from the germline V gene are SGHNT and YYREEE (reference sequence). V lost 1 base and J lost 5, with 10 bases in between. CDR3 length equals 13 residues. The CDR3 here is CASSLSQVHEQYF. CDR3 nucleotides: TGTGCCAGCAGCTTGTCTCAGGTCCACGAGCAGTACTTC. Complete variable domain (other parts from reference TRBV5-4 and TRBJ2-7): ETGVTQSPTHLIKTRGQQVTLRCSSQSGHNTVSWYQQALGQGPQFIFQYYREEENGRGNFPPRFSGLQFPNYSSELNVNALELDDSALYLCASSLSQVHEQYFGPGTRLTVT.

This chain links TRBV6-5 with TRBJ2-5; TRBD1 aligns across 8 bases. CDR3 length: 14 amino acids. CDR1 and CDR2 from the germline V gene are MNHEY and SVGAGI. Trimming took 6 bases from V and 5 from J; bases not matched to a gene: 8. The CDR3 is CASRSPGGGETQYF. The DNA for the CDR3 is TGTGCCAGCAGATCCCCAGGGGGCGGCGAGACCCAGTACTTC.

J is TRBJ2-7 and V is TRBV30; 8 bases fit TRBD2. The CDR3 contains 14 residues. Trimming removed 3 bases from V and 6 bases from J; junction bases left unmatched: 10. The germline V gene has CDR1 GTSNPN and CDR2 SVGIG (reference sequence). The CDR3: CAWSRGTRSSEQYF. CDR3 bases: TGTGCCTGGAGCCGCGGGACTAGGTCTTCCGAGCAGTACTTC.

V usage is TRBV19 and J usage is TRBJ2-7; 9 bases match TRBD1. V gave up 6 bases and J gave up 1 base; unmatched junction bases: 1. The CDR3 sequence is 13 residues long. The germline V gene has CDR1 LNHDA and CDR2 SQIVND (reference sequence). The CDR3 coding sequence is TGTGCCAGTAGGGGACAGGGTTCCTACGAGCAGTACTTC. Its protein product is CASRGQGSYEQYF.

This chain joins TRBV7-6 and TRBJ2-5, with D perhaps matching TRBD2 (6 bases). Germline CDR1 is SGHVS and CDR2 is FNYEAQ. The CDR3 consists of 12 residues. V was cut by 4 bases and J by 4 bases, with 7 bases left in between. CDR3 region: CASSSGVETQYF. For the CDR3, the DNA is TGTGCCAGCAGCTCGGGAGTAGAGACCCAGTACTTC.

The V gene is TRBV11-1, the J gene TRBJ2-5, with TRBD1 matching 10 bases. The junction had 6 bases not matched to a gene; V was cut back by 5 bases and J by 6 bases. The CDR3 is 14 residues long. The germline gives CDR1 SGHAT, CDR2 FQDESV (reference sequence). CDR3 sequence: CASSPGQGIKTQYF. CDR3 nucleotide sequence: TGTGCCAGCAGCCCGGGACAGGGGATAAAGACCCAGTACTTC.

The chain recombines TRBV9 with TRBJ2-3; D remains ambiguous. Trimming removed 4 bases at V and 0 bases at J, with 15 bases between. This CDR3 has 16 amino acids. Germline V gene sequence: CDR1 SGDLS, CDR2 YYNGEE. The CDR3: CASSLGSTSSTDTQYF. The CDR3 bases are TGTGCCAGCAGCCTTGGTAGCACGAGTAGCACAGATACGCAGTATTTT.

CDR3 in amino acids: CASWDRGMNSPLHF. CDR3 bases: TGTGCCAGTTGGGACAGGGGTATGAATTCACCCCTCCACTTT. The chain joins TRBV6-1 to TRBJ1-6, with TRBD1 matching 10 bases. The CDR3 totals 14 residues. Looked up from germline, CDR1 is MNHNS and CDR2 is SASEGT. The V and J ends lost 9 bases and 7 bases, in that order; junction bases with no gene match: 6.

The chain employs TRBV5-4 and TRBJ1-3; D is undetermined. This CDR3 has 14 residues. CDR1 is SGHNT, CDR2 YYREEE, per germline (reference sequence). Trimming removed 0 bases at V and 4 bases at J, with 8 bases between. CDR3 nucleotide sequence: TGTGCCAGCAGCTTGGGACAAGCCGGAAACACCATATATTTT. As protein: CASSLGQAGNTIYF.

The CDR3 DNA follows: TGTGCCAGCAGCTGGGGACAGGGGGTCAACAATGAGCAGTTCTTC. Protein: CASSWGQGVNNEQFF. The chain recombines TRBV5-5 with TRBJ2-1, with TRBD1 matching over 11 bases. CDR1 is SGHKS and CDR2 is YYEKEE in the germline V gene (reference sequence). With V trimmed by 3 bases and J by 5 bases, 4 bases remained unmatched. This CDR3 region has 15 residues. The full variable domain, in which reference TRBV5-5 and TRBJ2-1 provide the parts outside the CDR3, is DAGVTQSPTHLIKTRGQQVTLRCSPISGHKSVSWYQQVLGQGPQFIFQYYEKEERGRGNFPDRFSARQFPNYSSELNVNALLLGDSALYLCASSWGQGVNNEQFFGPGTRLTVL.

The chain uses TRBV29-1 and TRBJ2-7; weak D call: TRBD1 (5 bases). Trimming stripped 2 bases from V and 2 bases from J, with 10 bases between. Germline V CDR1 and CDR2: SQVTM, ANQGSEA. CDR3 length: 13 residues. The CDR3 bases are TGCAGCGTTGAATTGGGGCTGCCCTACGAGCAGTACTTC. Translated, it gives CSVELGLPYEQYF.

This chain joins TRBV30 and TRBJ2-7; 7 nucleotides match TRBD1. J lost 3 bases, V lost 1 base, and 12 bases had no gene match. This CDR3 spans 16 amino acids. Per germline, CDR1 GTSNPN and CDR2 SVGIG (reference sequence). The CDR3 loop reads CAWSAFLTGKGYEQYF. CDR3 in DNA: TGTGCCTGGAGTGCCTTTCTGACAGGGAAAGGCTACGAGCAGTACTTC.

The chain has TRBV29-1 and TRBJ1-2; 7 bases agree with TRBD1. The germline gives CDR1 SQVTM, CDR2 ANQGSEA. The length of the CDR3 is 11 residues. J gave up 14 bases and V 3 bases, and 9 bases lay outside the gene matches. The CDR3 here is CSVEQGGAKTF. The CDR3 coding sequence is TGCAGCGTTGAGCAGGGGGGCGCAAAGACCTTC.

The chain joins TRBV9 to TRBJ2-2; D is possibly TRBD2 (5 bases). The germline CDR1 and CDR2 sequences are SGDLS and YYNGEE. Trimming shortened V by 6 bases and J by 7 bases, and 10 bases separated the two germline ends. The CDR3 runs 12 residues. The CDR3 loop reads CASNPAGGELFF. DNA of the CDR3: TGTGCCAGCAACCCCGCGGGCGGGGAGCTGTTTTTT.

This chain links TRBV9 with TRBJ2-2; 11 bases are a match to TRBD2. This CDR3 has 16 residues. Germline CDR1 is SGDLS and CDR2 is YYNGEE. J was trimmed by 5 bases and V by 1 base; bases with no gene match: 4. The CDR3 reads CASSVQGTSGTGELFF. CDR3 coding DNA: TGTGCCAGCAGCGTACAGGGGACTAGCGGTACCGGGGAGCTGTTTTTT.

The V gene is TRBV14, the J gene TRBJ2-3; 9 nucleotides line up with TRBD2. With V trimmed by 3 bases and J by 5 bases, 15 bases remained unmatched. The CDR3 has 18 residues. CDR1 is SGHDN, CDR2 FVKESK, per germline. CDR3 protein: CASSQNRYGGRAGDTQYF. In DNA, the CDR3 is TGTGCCAGCAGCCAGAATCGATACGGCGGGAGGGCCGGAGATACGCAGTATTTT.